Shown below are 30 T cell receptor beta chains from a single sample sequenced in a study of cytotoxic CD8 clonotypes in ibrutinib-treated CLL (dated by TCRdb to about 2021). The method behind the library was the immunoSEQ multiplex PCR assay. Held by TCRdb, this immuneACCESS table contains in-frame sequences only and omits some clones. Under half of the omission traces to an unresolved V gene where checked; the cause of the rest is unknown. This sample has about 45,000 clones in its table, and over 60% of those were observed once. The ten largest clones take up under 25% of the sample. This specimen's time point label, per the study, means: 20 to 30 months on ibrutinib. Sequences were derived from PBMCs, sampled after 24 months of ibrutinib treatment. These receptors originate from a human donor with chronic lymphocytic leukemia.

The chain is built from TRBV4-2 and TRBJ2-1; 8 bases match TRBD1. V lost 3 bases to trimming and J lost 1 base; unmatched junction nucleotides: 8. CDR3 size: 17 residues. Per the germline V gene, CDR1 is LGHNA and CDR2 is YNFKEQ. For the CDR3, the DNA is TGTGCCAGCAGCCAGGACAGGGCCCCCACGTCCTACAATGAGCAGTTCTTC. Its translation is CASSQDRAPTSYNEQFF.

This clone has just a few counts. The J gene is TRBJ2-7, the V gene TRBV6-1, with no clear D. In germline, CDR1 is MNHNS, CDR2 SASEGT. V was trimmed by 6 bases and J by 1 base, leaving 10 bases between them. The CDR3 sequence is 13 residues long. CDR3 bases: TGTGCCAGCAGGCGGACGCATTCCTACGAGCAGTACTTC. Amino acids: CASRRTHSYEQYF.

This clone has a handful of counts. The chain uses TRBV27 and TRBJ2-1, with 14 bases lining up with TRBD2. CDR1 and CDR2 (germline): MNHEY, SMNVEV (reference sequence). Trimming cost V 3 bases and J 4 bases; bases outside gene matches: 5. CDR3 length equals 17 residues. The CDR3 DNA sequence: TGTGCCAGCAGTTTCCCTCGACTAGCGGGAGGGTACAATGAGCAGTTCTTC. It translates to CASSFPRLAGGYNEQFF.

This clone showed up just a few times. The rearrangement joins TRBV29-1 to TRBJ2-5, with 8 positions matching TRBD1. From germline, CDR1 is SQVTM and CDR2 ANQGSEA. The CDR3 has 12 residues. V was pared by 7 bases and J by 5 bases, with 6 bases of the junction left unmatched. The CDR3: CSARGQVETQYF. The CDR3 coding sequence is TGCAGCGCTAGGGGACAGGTGGAGACCCAGTACTTC.

This clone was detected a few times. The chain is built from TRBV4-1 and TRBJ1-5; 7 positions match TRBD1. CDR1 and CDR2 from the germline V gene are MGHRA and YSYEKL. The ends lost 2 bases at V and 7 bases at J; junction bases unmatched: 14. The CDR3 sequence is 17 residues long. The CDR3 bases are TGCGCCAGCAGCCAATGGGGGGGCACGACAGGGCTGCAGCCCCAGCATTTT. Protein product: CASSQWGGTTGLQPQHF.

This clone is a singleton in its sample. V and J are TRBV9 and TRBJ1-4; 9 nucleotides align to TRBD1. Germline CDR1 SGDLS, CDR2 YYNGEE. There are 15 residues in the CDR3. The J segment lost 5 bases and the V segment lost 3 bases, leaving 5 bases of the junction unmatched. CDR3 in DNA: TGTGCCAGCAGCGCCACTGGACAGGGGAATGAAAAACTGTTTTTT. Its protein is CASSATGQGNEKLFF.

V is TRBV11-2 and J is TRBJ2-1, with D perhaps being TRBD1 or TRBD2 (5 bases each). CDR3 length: 14 residues. The V gene lost 7 bases and the J gene lost 7 bases, with 17 bases spanning the gap. Germline V lookup: CDR1 SGHAT, CDR2 FQNNGV. CDR3 coding DNA: TGTGCCAGCACCTCGTTGGGGGAATCAAATGAGCAGTTCTTC. It is translated as CASTSLGESNEQFF.

The chain uses TRBV23-1 and TRBJ2-5; the D is unclear. TRBV23-1 is given ORF status, its function remaining uncertain. There are 16 residues in the CDR3. Trimming took 4 bases from V and 5 from J, leaving 20 bases between them. CDR3 sequence reads: CASSRPHRGGVETQYF. CDR3 DNA: TGCGCCAGCAGTCGACCCCACAGAGGTGGAGTTGAGACCCAGTACTTC.

The genes are TRBV6-5 and TRBJ2-7; 7 bases are shared with TRBD1. Per the germline V gene, CDR1 is MNHEY and CDR2 is SVGAGI. Germline trimming cut 7 bases from V and 6 bases from J; bases unmatched to any gene: 12. The CDR3 consists of 14 residues. The CDR3 DNA reads TGTGCCAGCACCTTTGACAGGGCGACGGCCGAGCAGTACTTC. It yields the protein CASTFDRATAEQYF.

This rearrangement joins TRBV27 to TRBJ2-7; D uncertain. Germline CDR1 reads MNHEY; CDR2 reads SMNVEV (reference sequence). With 3 bases removed from V and 5 bases from J, the gap between germline ends came to 5 bases. This CDR3 contains 11 residues. CDR3 region: CASSFSHEQYF. The CDR3 DNA follows: TGTGCCAGCAGTTTTAGCCACGAGCAGTACTTC.

The chain links TRBV6-5 to TRBJ1-5; D call uncertain. From germline, CDR1 is MNHEY and CDR2 SVGAGI. The CDR3 covers 15 residues. The V end was cut by 4 bases, the J end by 1 base, with 11 bases between. CDR3 region: CASSLQVGSNQPQHF. DNA of the CDR3: TGTGCCAGCAGTTTACAAGTAGGGAGCAATCAGCCCCAGCATTTT.

The J gene is TRBJ2-5, the V gene TRBV10-3; no clear D. V lost 3 bases and J lost 3, with 5 bases in between. The V gene's germline CDR1 is ENHRY and CDR2 SYGVKD. The CDR3 extends over 12 amino acids. This chain's CDR3 is CAISEVEETQYF. Here the CDR3 DNA reads TGTGCCATCAGTGAAGTAGAAGAGACCCAGTACTTC.

This chain connects TRBV6-1 to TRBJ2-1; TRBD1 matches 8 bases. CDR1 and CDR2 (germline): MNHNS, SASEGT. Trimming at V came to 3 bases and at J to 5 bases, leaving 9 bases not matched to a gene. The CDR3 sequence is 16 residues long. The CDR3, as DNA: TGTGCCAGCAGTGAGGGACCGGGACAGGCACACAATGAGCAGTTCTTC. Translating it yields CASSEGPGQAHNEQFF.

CDR3 residues: CASSMGRATNEKLFF. In DNA, the CDR3 is TGCGCCAGCAGCATGGGACGGGCAACTAATGAAAAACTGTTTTTT. The chain carries TRBV5-1 and TRBJ1-4, with D maybe TRBD1 (5 bases). Germline loops: CDR1 SGHRS, CDR2 YFSETQ. V was pared by 4 bases and J by 0 bases, with 10 bases between. The CDR3 loop spans 15 amino acids. Together with reference TRBV5-1 and TRBJ1-4, the CDR3 gives the full variable domain: KAGVTQTPRYLIKTRGQQVTLSCSPISGHRSVSWYQQTPGQGLQFLFEYFSETQRNKGNFPGRFSGRQFSNSRSEMNVSTLELGDSALYLCASSMGRATNEKLFFGSGTQLSVL.

This clone was observed once. V is TRBV7-9 and J is TRBJ1-4, with TRBD1 matching over 7 bases. The CDR3 contains 16 residues. Germline loops: CDR1 SEHNR, CDR2 FQNEAQ (reference sequence). J gave up 8 bases and V 0 bases, and 9 bases lay outside the gene matches. The CDR3 region is CASSLALPGGSEKLFF. CDR3 DNA sequence: TGTGCCAGCAGCTTAGCGCTACCAGGGGGAAGCGAAAAACTGTTTTTT.

The chain uses TRBV14 and TRBJ2-4; the D gene is possibly TRBD2 (6 bases). Between the trimmed V and J ends, which lost 1 base and 0 bases, there was a span of 13 bases. Germline CDR1 SGHDN, CDR2 FVKESK. This CDR3 comprises 17 residues. The CDR3 sequence is CASSQGRGNLAKNIQYF. CDR3 nucleotides: TGTGCCAGCAGCCAAGGGAGGGGCAACCTAGCCAAAAACATTCAGTACTTC.

This chain joins TRBV7-9 and TRBJ2-7; D perhaps matches TRBD2 (5 bases). Trimming removed 3 bases at V and 3 bases at J, with 15 bases between. CDR3 size: 15 residues. Germline values: CDR1 SEHNR, CDR2 FQNEAQ (reference sequence). The CDR3 nucleotides are TGTGCCAGCAGCTTCCTACTAGAAGAAGACTACGAGCAGTACTTC. This gives the protein CASSFLLEEDYEQYF.

The chain uses TRBV5-8 and TRBJ2-3; D tentatively fits TRBD1 or TRBD2 (5 bases each). Trimming removed 0 bases at V and 8 bases at J, with 7 bases between. Germline V gene sequence: CDR1 SGHTS, CDR2 YDEGEE. CDR3 length: 12 residues. CDR3 region: CASSLGGATQYF. In DNA form, the CDR3 reads TGTGCCAGCAGCTTGGGAGGGGCTACGCAGTATTTT.

This clone was detected ten times or more. V and J are TRBV18 and TRBJ1-2; no clear D. The germline V and J ends were trimmed by 2 bases and 8 bases, with 6 bases remaining between them. The CDR3 is made up of 11 amino acids. In germline, CDR1 is KGHSH, CDR2 LQKENI. CDR3 nucleotide sequence: TGTGCCAGCTCACCAAAGAGCGGCTACACCTTC. Its translation is CASSPKSGYTF.

CDR3 sequence (DNA): TGTGCCAGTTCCTCGACAGGGGGATTTAGCAATCAGCCCCAGCATTTT. This encodes CASSSTGGFSNQPQHF. The genes are TRBV27 and TRBJ1-5, with 9 bases lining up with TRBD1. The CDR3 runs to 16 residues. J lost 0 bases, V lost 9 bases, and 9 bases had no gene match. The germline CDR1 and CDR2 sequences are MNHEY and SMNVEV (reference sequence).

V gene TRBV7-6 combines with J gene TRBJ2-7; the match to TRBD2 covers 12 bases. CDR1 and CDR2 (germline): SGHVS, FNYEAQ. This CDR3 has 15 amino acids. V gave up 6 bases and J gave up 7 bases; unmatched junction bases: 10. CDR3 in DNA: TGTGCCAGCAGTTCCCAGCTAGCGGGGGGGAGTGAGCAGTACTTC. Encoded protein: CASSSQLAGGSEQYF.

This clone turned up a few times. This chain links TRBV2 with TRBJ2-2; 9 positions agree with TRBD1. V dropped 5 bases and J dropped 3; count of bases not matched to a gene: 4. The CDR3 spans 15 residues. Germline CDR1 SNHLY, CDR2 FYNNEI. The chain's CDR3 is CASSRTGDYTGELFF. The CDR3 bases are TGTGCCAGCAGTCGGACAGGGGATTACACCGGGGAGCTGTTTTTT.

This chain uses TRBV13 with TRBJ2-3, with D possibly TRBD2 on 6 matching bases. Germline V gene lookup returns CDR1 PRHDT and CDR2 FYEKMQ (reference sequence). CDR3 size: 15 residues. V was shortened by 5 bases and J by 0 bases, with 12 bases between the two germline ends. CDR3 protein: CASSLGGGSTDTQYF. In DNA form, the CDR3 reads TGTGCCAGCAGCCTCGGTGGAGGGAGCACAGATACGCAGTATTTT.

The chain is built from TRBV2 and TRBJ2-4; D remains ambiguous. Trimming took off 10 bases at V and 6 bases at J, with 10 bases between the two ends. Germline CDR1 SNHLY, CDR2 FYNNEI. This CDR3 is 11 amino acids long. Written as DNA, the CDR3 is TGTGCCAAGGTTATAGGAAACATTCAGTACTTC. The encoded protein is CAKVIGNIQYF.

The chain combines TRBV28 with TRBJ2-7; either TRBD1 or TRBD2 may fit D (5 bases each). V was cut by 7 bases and J by 6 bases, with 16 bases left in between. Germline V gene lookup returns CDR1 MDHEN and CDR2 SYDVKM. This CDR3 has 13 residues. The CDR3 sequence is CASISPGTIEQYF. DNA of the CDR3: TGTGCCAGCATCTCCCCTGGGACCATCGAGCAGTACTTC.

This chain connects TRBV5-6 to TRBJ1-5, with D possibly matching TRBD1 (5 bases). Trimming shortened V by 0 bases and J by 0 bases, and 13 bases separated the two germline ends. The CDR3 contains 17 residues. The germline V gene has CDR1 SGHDT and CDR2 YYEEEE. CDR3 nucleotides: TGTGCCAGCAGCTTGGCCGGGGCACCTAATAGCAATCAGCCCCAGCATTTT. Amino acid sequence: CASSLAGAPNSNQPQHF.

This clone was recorded a few times. Different DNA sequences within this sample yield the same CDR3. The J gene is TRBJ1-2, the V gene TRBV6-1; no reliable D call. The germline CDR1 and CDR2 sequences are MNHNS and SASEGT. The length of the CDR3 is 14 residues. The V and J ends lost 1 base and 5 bases respectively, with 11 bases between them. The CDR3 DNA sequence: TGTGCCAGCAGTGAAGAAGCGGGAGGGTATGGCTACACCTTC. Translation gives CASSEEAGGYGYTF.

CDR3 residues: CASSPGTGIRNQPQHF. Here the CDR3 DNA reads TGTGCCAGCAGTCCAGGGACGGGAATCAGAAATCAGCCCCAGCATTTT. The rearrangement joins TRBV27 to TRBJ1-5; D is possibly TRBD1 (5 bases). The germline CDR1 and CDR2 sequences are MNHEY and SMNVEV (reference sequence). V was shortened by 5 bases and J by 4 bases, with 18 bases between the two germline ends. The CDR3 is 16 amino acids.

The gene calls are TRBV29-1 and TRBJ1-2; 8 positions agree with TRBD1. The CDR3 consists of 12 residues. The V gene end was trimmed by 3 bases and the J gene end by 7 bases; junction bases not matched to a gene: 4. Looked up from germline, CDR1 is SQVTM and CDR2 is ANQGSEA. CDR3 in amino acids: CSVDGQGGGYTF. CDR3 nucleotides: TGCAGCGTTGACGGACAGGGAGGTGGCTACACCTTC.

V usage is TRBV10-3 and J usage is TRBJ1-5; D is uncertain. The germline V and J ends were trimmed by 4 bases and 9 bases, with 22 bases remaining between them. Looked up from germline, CDR1 is ENHRY and CDR2 is SYGVKD. The CDR3 runs 16 residues. CDR3 nucleotides: TGTGCCATCAGTGGGAGTGGTGGCAGCCCCGATCGGCCCCAGCATTTT. Translated: CAISGSGGSPDRPQHF.